This record covers a single T cell receptor beta chain. Antigen specificity is unknown. The sample comes from a study of T cells and Merkel cell carcinoma outcomes. The germline V and J ends were trimmed by 3 bases and 6 bases, with 12 bases remaining between them. Germline assignment: CDR1 SGHVS and CDR2 FQNEAQ. The CDR3 covers 14 residues. Clones were read by immunoSEQ multiplex PCR, and TCRdb kept only the in-frame ones, dropping some. The repertoire holds 7,000 to 10,000 clones, with under 90% as singletons. Regarding the study as a whole: Merkel cell carcinoma outcomes were reportedly predicted by repertoire and T-cell density.

Input material: tumor tissue from Merkel cell carcinoma. The clonotype originates from a human donor with Merkel cell carcinoma. The chain is built from TRBV7-8 and TRBJ1-5, with a possible D match to TRBD1 (5 bases). The CDR3 loop is CASSFDSSGQPQHF. The CDR3 DNA reads TGTGCCAGCAGCTTCGACAGTAGTGGTCAGCCCCAGCATTTT. Filled out from reference TRBV7-8 and TRBJ1-5, the complete variable domain reads GAGVSQSPRYKVAKRGQDVALRCDPISGHVSLFWYQQALGQGPEFLTYFQNEAQLDKSGLPSDRFFAERPEGSVSTLKIQRTQQEDSAVYLCASSFDSSGQPQHFGDGTRLSIL.